Shown below are 6 T cell receptor beta chains from a single sample sequenced in a study of cytomegalovirus exposure and HLA in healthy donors. The PCR had 60 Vbeta and 13 Jbeta primers. The repertoire was sequenced with immunoSEQ multiplex PCR; TCRdb's copy has only in-frame clones and lacks some. The repertoire holds fewer than 200,000 clones, about three quarters seen once, with 6.3% in the top ten. Sequenced: PBMCs. These receptors were obtained from a man between 35 and 55 years old in good health and CMV-seropositive.

The V and J genes are TRBV2 and TRBJ2-1; D not resolved. Germline CDR1 and CDR2: SNHLY and FYNNEI. The CDR3 is made up of 14 amino acids. V lost 3 bases and J 8 bases, leaving 14 bases between the germline ends. CDR3 nucleotide sequence: TGTGCCAGCAGTGAGACCGAGGTGGTGGATGAGCAGTTCTTC. Translating gives CASSETEVVDEQFF.

V gene TRBV6-1 combines with J gene TRBJ1-4; D gene ambiguous. Germline CDR1 MNHNS, CDR2 SASEGT. V gave up 6 bases and J gave up 0 bases, with 8 bases separating them. The CDR3 has 14 amino acids. CDR3 sequence (DNA): TGTGCCAGCAGAACAGCTCCAACTAATGAAAAACTGTTTTTT. It specifies CASRTAPTNEKLFF.

The genes are TRBV9 and TRBJ2-3, with 8 bases that match TRBD2. This CDR3 comprises 15 residues. Germline trimming cut 1 base from V and 2 bases from J; bases unmatched to any gene: 3. Germline CDR1 reads SGDLS; CDR2 reads YYNGEE. In nucleotides, the CDR3 is TGTGCCAGCAGCGTAAGCGGGAGATCCACAGATACGCAGTATTTT. As protein: CASSVSGRSTDTQYF. The variable domain in full, completed from reference TRBV9 and TRBJ2-3, reads DSGVTQTPKHLITATGQRVTLRCSPRSGDLSVYWYQQSLDQGLQFLIQYYNGEERAKGNILERFSAQQFPDLHSELNLSSLELGDSALYFCASSVSGRSTDTQYFGPGTRLTVL.

The rearrangement links TRBV11-3 to TRBJ2-5; D may be TRBD2 (6 bases). Germline values: CDR1 SGHNT, CDR2 YENEEA. The CDR3 is 16 residues long. V was cut by 5 bases and J by 1 base, with 17 bases left in between. The CDR3 reads CASSPNLGTSQETQYF. The CDR3 DNA sequence: TGTGCCAGCAGCCCAAATCTGGGGACTTCCCAAGAGACCCAGTACTTC.

This sequence joins TRBV30 and TRBJ2-7, with D maybe TRBD2 (7 bases). V lost 0 bases and J lost 5, with 17 bases in between. CDR3 length: 15 amino acids. Germline V lookup: CDR1 GTSNPN, CDR2 SVGIG (reference sequence). In DNA, the CDR3 is TGTGCCTGGAGTGTAGGGGGGGCGGGAGTTCACGAGCAGTACTTC. This codes for CAWSVGGAGVHEQYF.

The chain combines TRBV5-1 with TRBJ2-5; TRBD2 matches at 7 bases. The closer fit of TRBJ2-7 to the DNA end suggests the J call may be wrong. The germline gives CDR1 SGHRS, CDR2 YFSETQ. The CDR3 covers 14 residues. In DNA, the CDR3 is TGCGCCAGCAGCCCAGGACTAGGCTCCTACGAGCAGTACTTC. Its translation is CASSPGLGSYEQYF.